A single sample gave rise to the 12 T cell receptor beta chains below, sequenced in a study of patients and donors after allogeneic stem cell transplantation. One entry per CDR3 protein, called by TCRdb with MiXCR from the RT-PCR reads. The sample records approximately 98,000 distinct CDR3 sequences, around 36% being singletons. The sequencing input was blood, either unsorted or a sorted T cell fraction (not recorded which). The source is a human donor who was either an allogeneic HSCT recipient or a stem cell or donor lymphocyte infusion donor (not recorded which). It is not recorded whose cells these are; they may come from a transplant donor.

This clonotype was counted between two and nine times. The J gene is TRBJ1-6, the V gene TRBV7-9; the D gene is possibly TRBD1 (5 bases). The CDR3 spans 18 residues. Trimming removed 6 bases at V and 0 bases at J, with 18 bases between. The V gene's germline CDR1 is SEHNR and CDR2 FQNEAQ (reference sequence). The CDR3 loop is CASRADTWGSSYNSPLHF. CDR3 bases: TGTGCCAGCAGGGCGGACACCTGGGGGAGCTCCTATAATTCACCCCTCCACTTT.

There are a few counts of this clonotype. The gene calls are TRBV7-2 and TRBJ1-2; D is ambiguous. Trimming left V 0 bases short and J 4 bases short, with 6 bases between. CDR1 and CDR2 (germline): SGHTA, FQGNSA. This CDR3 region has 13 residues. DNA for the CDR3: TGTGCCAGCAGCTTAGCAAGCGTCTATGGCTACACCTTC. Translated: CASSLASVYGYTF.

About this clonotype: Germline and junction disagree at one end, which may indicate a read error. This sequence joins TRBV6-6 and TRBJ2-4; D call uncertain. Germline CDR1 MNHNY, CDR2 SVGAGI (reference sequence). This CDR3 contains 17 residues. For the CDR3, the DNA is TGTGCCAGCAGTTACTCGATTGTTGGGGAATCCAAAAACCTTCAGTACTTC. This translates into CASSYSIVGESKNLQYF.

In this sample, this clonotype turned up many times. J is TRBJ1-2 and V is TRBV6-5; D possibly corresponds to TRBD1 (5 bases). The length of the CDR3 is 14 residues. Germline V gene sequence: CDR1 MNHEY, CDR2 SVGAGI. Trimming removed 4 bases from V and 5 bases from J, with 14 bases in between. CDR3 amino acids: CASSLNTGPYGYTF. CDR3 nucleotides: TGTGCCAGCAGTTTAAATACAGGCCCATATGGCTACACCTTC.

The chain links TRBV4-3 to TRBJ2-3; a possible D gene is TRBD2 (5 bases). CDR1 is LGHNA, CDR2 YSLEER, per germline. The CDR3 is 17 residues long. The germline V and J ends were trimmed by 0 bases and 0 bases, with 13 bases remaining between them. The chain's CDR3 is CASSQDPGLASTDTQYF. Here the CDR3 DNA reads TGCGCCAGCAGCCAAGATCCCGGACTCGCTAGCACAGATACGCAGTATTTT.

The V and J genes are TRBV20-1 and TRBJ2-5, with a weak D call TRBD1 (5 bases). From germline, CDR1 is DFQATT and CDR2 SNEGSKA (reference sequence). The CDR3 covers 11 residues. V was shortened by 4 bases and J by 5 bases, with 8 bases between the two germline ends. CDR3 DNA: TGCAGTGCTAAAGGGGTGGAGACCCAGTACTTC. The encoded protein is CSAKGVETQYF.

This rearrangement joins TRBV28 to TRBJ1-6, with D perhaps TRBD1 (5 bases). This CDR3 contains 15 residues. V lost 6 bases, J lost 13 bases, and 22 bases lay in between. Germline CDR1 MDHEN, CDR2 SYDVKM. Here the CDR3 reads CASRPHRQHPAPLHF. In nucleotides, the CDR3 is TGTGCCAGCAGACCACACCGACAGCACCCGGCTCCCCTCCACTTT.

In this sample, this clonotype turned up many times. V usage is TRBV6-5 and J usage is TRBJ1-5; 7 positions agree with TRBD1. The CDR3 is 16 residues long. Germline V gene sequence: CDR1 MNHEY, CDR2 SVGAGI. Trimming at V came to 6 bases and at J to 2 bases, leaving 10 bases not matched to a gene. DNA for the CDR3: TGTGCCAGCAGGCCTAGACAGGGTGCGGGCAATCAGCCCCAGCATTTT. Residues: CASRPRQGAGNQPQHF.

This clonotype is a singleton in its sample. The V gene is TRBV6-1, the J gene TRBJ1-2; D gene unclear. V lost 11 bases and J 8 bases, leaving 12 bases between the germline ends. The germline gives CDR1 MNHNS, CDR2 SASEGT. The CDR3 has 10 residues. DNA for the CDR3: TGTGCCGGGTGGACGAGGGGCTACACCTTC. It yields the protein CAGWTRGYTF.

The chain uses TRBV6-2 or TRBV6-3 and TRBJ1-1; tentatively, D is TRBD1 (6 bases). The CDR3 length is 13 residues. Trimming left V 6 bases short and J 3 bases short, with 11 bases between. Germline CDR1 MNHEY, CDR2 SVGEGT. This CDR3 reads CASRLTGYTEAFF. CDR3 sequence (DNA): TGTGCCAGCAGACTCACAGGGTACACTGAAGCTTTCTTT.

The CDR3 coding sequence is TGCAGCGTCGGACAGCGGCAAGAGACCCAGTACTTC. It encodes CSVGQRQETQYF. This chain connects TRBV29-1 to TRBJ2-5; possibly TRBD1 for D (6 bases). Trimming pared 6 bases from V and 2 bases from J, leaving 10 bases between. Germline lookup yields CDR1 SQVTM and CDR2 ANQGSEA. CDR3 length equals 12 residues.

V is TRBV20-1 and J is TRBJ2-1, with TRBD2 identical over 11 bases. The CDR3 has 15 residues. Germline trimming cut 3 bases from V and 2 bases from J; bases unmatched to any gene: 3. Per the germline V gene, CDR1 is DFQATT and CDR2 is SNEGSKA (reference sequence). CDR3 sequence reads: CSARVAGGAYNEQFF. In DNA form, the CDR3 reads TGCAGTGCTAGGGTAGCGGGAGGGGCCTACAATGAGCAGTTCTTC.